Following are 26 T cell receptor beta chains from one sample sequenced in a study of T cell changes during pregnancy in multiple sclerosis (dated by TCRdb to the late 2010s). Library preparation employed the immunoSEQ multiplex PCR assay. TCRdb mirrors the immuneACCESS table, restricted to in-frame sequences. Some clones are absent from its copies; in checked studies, under half trace to an unresolved V gene, and the reason for the others is unknown. A total of approximately 70,000 clones appear in this sample, about 90% of them only once. Together, the top ten hold 1.5% to 2% of the sample. The sample was peripheral blood, taken in the first trimester of pregnancy. These receptor sequences come from a female donor in good health, enrolled as a control in a pregnancy study.

This clone has more than one count but fewer than ten. V is TRBV5-1 and J is TRBJ2-3, with D tentatively TRBD2 (5 bases). This CDR3 is 19 amino acids long. Trimming pared 0 bases from V and 2 bases from J, leaving 22 bases between. CDR1 SGHRS and CDR2 YFSETQ come from the germline V gene. This CDR3 reads CASSLEGAAGYSNTDTQYF. Here the CDR3 DNA reads TGCGCCAGCAGCTTGGAGGGAGCGGCCGGTTATTCCAACACAGATACGCAGTATTTT.

The J gene is TRBJ2-7, the V gene TRBV28; TRBD1 aligns across 10 bases. Germline loops: CDR1 MDHEN, CDR2 SYDVKM. Trimming at V came to 6 bases and at J to 2 bases, leaving 7 bases not matched to a gene. The CDR3 is 15 amino acids. The CDR3 protein is CASRIGTGAPYEQYF. The CDR3, as DNA: TGTGCCAGCAGGATTGGGACAGGGGCACCCTACGAGCAGTACTTC.

The chain links TRBV27 to TRBJ1-5; D is ambiguous. With 9 bases removed from V and 2 bases from J, the gap between germline ends came to 14 bases. The germline CDR1 and CDR2 sequences are MNHEY and SMNVEV (reference sequence). This CDR3 is built from 14 residues. The CDR3 DNA follows: TGTGCCAGTAGTGTCATCGGAGGCAATCAGCCCCAGCATTTT. It specifies CASSVIGGNQPQHF.

The rearrangement uses TRBV5-6 and TRBJ2-7; D call uncertain. Germline lookup yields CDR1 SGHDT and CDR2 YYEEEE. V shed 0 bases and J shed 1 base, with 5 bases lying between them. This CDR3 comprises 13 residues. The CDR3 is CASSLGRSYEQYF. CDR3 in DNA: TGTGCCAGCAGCTTGGGCCGGTCCTACGAGCAGTACTTC.

The chain couples TRBV19 to TRBJ2-1, with TRBD2 matching 7 bases. CDR1 is LNHDA, CDR2 SQIVND, per germline (reference sequence). The V and J ends lost 1 base and 8 bases, in that order; junction bases with no gene match: 8. CDR3 length equals 15 residues. The CDR3 coding sequence is TGTGCCAGTAGTATAGTTGCGGGAGAGGTGCATGAGCAGTTCTTC. Its protein is CASSIVAGEVHEQFF.

The chain has TRBV10-3 and TRBJ1-4; D may be TRBD1 (6 bases). With 6 bases removed from V and 3 bases from J, the gap between germline ends came to 17 bases. The germline V gene has CDR1 ENHRY and CDR2 SYGVKD. This CDR3 spans 16 amino acids. CDR3 sequence reads: CAISSSTGRANEKLFF. CDR3 coding DNA: TGTGCCATCAGCTCCTCTACAGGGAGGGCTAATGAAAAACTGTTTTTT.

The rearrangement links TRBV28 to TRBJ1-4; D remains unclear. Germline V gives CDR1 MDHEN, CDR2 SYDVKM. This CDR3 has 13 amino acids. The germline V and J ends were trimmed by 5 bases and 8 bases, with 12 bases remaining between them. This chain's CDR3 is CASSESRREKLFF. The CDR3 DNA sequence: TGTGCCAGCAGTGAAAGTCGGCGGGAAAAACTGTTTTTT.

The V call is TRBV7-2, the J call TRBJ2-3; 7 positions match TRBD1. This CDR3 spans 16 amino acids. V gave up 5 bases and J gave up 0 bases; unmatched junction bases: 8. The germline gives CDR1 SGHTA, CDR2 FQGNSA. The CDR3 spells CASSLRGQTSTDTQYF. As DNA, the CDR3 is TGTGCCAGCAGCCTAAGGGGGCAAACTAGCACAGATACGCAGTATTTT.

The chain has TRBV11-2 and TRBJ2-7, with 10 bases identical to TRBD2. With V trimmed by 4 bases and J by 6 bases, 9 bases remained unmatched. The germline V gene has CDR1 SGHAT and CDR2 FQNNGV. This CDR3 contains 15 residues. The CDR3 spells CASSYEAGGPGEQYF. The CDR3 DNA reads TGTGCCAGCAGCTACGAAGCGGGAGGGCCGGGCGAGCAGTACTTC.

The V and J genes are TRBV2 and TRBJ1-5, with D possibly being TRBD1 (6 bases). Germline lookup yields CDR1 SNHLY and CDR2 FYNNEI. Trimming removed 6 bases from V and 6 bases from J, with 18 bases in between. This CDR3 is 15 amino acids long. CDR3 nucleotides: TGTGCCAGCAGCAGGGACAAGGGGGTTGGTCAGCCCCAGCATTTT. Translated: CASSRDKGVGQPQHF.

The chain recombines TRBV6-5 with TRBJ1-3; weak D call: TRBD1 (5 bases). Germline-derived CDR1 and CDR2 are MNHEY and SVGAGI. The CDR3 is made up of 14 amino acids. With 5 bases removed from V and 3 bases from J, the gap between germline ends came to 11 bases. The CDR3 DNA reads TGTGCCAGCAGTGCCGGAAGGGGTGGAAACACCATATATTTT. The encoded protein is CASSAGRGGNTIYF.

The V call is TRBV6-1, the J call TRBJ1-1; D gene unclear. V was trimmed by 3 bases and J by 2 bases, leaving 10 bases between them. Germline loops: CDR1 MNHNS, CDR2 SASEGT. There are 14 residues in the CDR3. CDR3 sequence reads: CASSDYSQNTEAFF. Written as DNA, the CDR3 is TGTGCCAGCAGTGATTACAGCCAAAACACTGAAGCTTTCTTT.

In DNA, the CDR3 is TGTGCCAGCAGTTTAGCGGGAGGTACCTACGAGCAGTACTTC. It specifies CASSLAGGTYEQYF. V gene TRBV5-4 combines with J gene TRBJ2-7; 10 bases fit TRBD2. CDR3 length: 14 amino acids. Germline V gene lookup returns CDR1 SGHNT and CDR2 YYREEE (reference sequence). The V segment lost 5 bases and the J segment 2 bases; nucleotides outside the gene matches: 4.

The chain is built from TRBV28 and TRBJ2-3, with D possibly TRBD2 on 6 matching bases. Germline V CDR1 and CDR2: MDHEN, SYDVKM. The CDR3 contains 14 residues. With 2 bases removed from V and 6 bases from J, the gap between germline ends came to 12 bases. CDR3 DNA: TGTGCCAGCAGTTTAGTGGAGGGGCTCGATACGCAGTATTTT. Translation gives CASSLVEGLDTQYF.

V gene TRBV5-4 combines with J gene TRBJ2-1, with 7 bases lining up with TRBD1. Trimming at V came to 0 bases and at J to 2 bases, leaving 2 bases not matched to a gene. There are 15 residues in the CDR3. From germline, CDR1 is SGHNT and CDR2 YYREEE (reference sequence). This CDR3 is CASSLGQGAYNEQFF. The CDR3 bases are TGTGCCAGCAGCTTGGGCCAGGGGGCCTACAATGAGCAGTTCTTC. Full variable domain (outside the CDR3, taken from reference TRBV5-4 and TRBJ2-1): ETGVTQSPTHLIKTRGQQVTLRCSSQSGHNTVSWYQQALGQGPQFIFQYYREEENGRGNFPPRFSGLQFPNYSSELNVNALELDDSALYLCASSLGQGAYNEQFFGPGTRLTVL.

The V and J genes are TRBV6-1 and TRBJ2-5; 16 nucleotides align to TRBD2. Per the germline V gene, CDR1 is MNHNS and CDR2 is SASEGT. V was clipped by 4 bases and J by 4 bases; unmatched bases: 9. The CDR3 is 18 amino acids. The CDR3, as DNA: TGTGCCAGCAGTGGATCCGGGACTAGCGGGAGGGCGGGAGAGACCCAGTACTTC. Its protein is CASSGSGTSGRAGETQYF.

The CDR3: CASSDRVEQYF. CDR3 sequence (DNA): TGTGCCAGCTCCGACCGGGTCGAGCAGTACTTC. The genes are TRBV18 and TRBJ2-7; D is undetermined. The germline V gene has CDR1 KGHSH and CDR2 LQKENI. CDR3 length: 11 amino acids. Trimming pared 6 bases from V and 6 bases from J, leaving 9 bases between.

The CDR3 DNA is TGTGCCAGCAGTTACGACTTGGGACAGGGGGGGCATGGCTACACCTTC. It encodes CASSYDLGQGGHGYTF. V is TRBV6-6 and J is TRBJ1-2, with TRBD1 matching over 11 bases. Germline CDR1 is MNHNY and CDR2 is SVGAGI (reference sequence). Trimming at V came to 2 bases and at J to 6 bases, leaving 8 bases not matched to a gene. This CDR3 is built from 16 residues.

The V gene is TRBV6-6, the J gene TRBJ1-1; TRBD1 aligns across 7 bases. Unmatched junction bases numbered 9, after V lost 2 bases and J lost 3 bases. Germline assignment: CDR1 MNHNY and CDR2 SVGAGI (reference sequence). The CDR3 covers 16 residues. CDR3 sequence: CASSYGLGTADTEAFF. The CDR3 nucleotides read TGTGCCAGCAGTTACGGGTTGGGGACAGCGGACACTGAAGCTTTCTTT.

The genes are TRBV28 and TRBJ1-1; the D gene is possibly TRBD1 (5 bases). Per the germline V gene, CDR1 is MDHEN and CDR2 is SYDVKM. The CDR3 has 15 amino acids. Trimming stripped 2 bases from V and 6 bases from J, with 16 bases between. CDR3 in DNA: TGTGCCAGCAGTTTAGGGGCGGGGGGGAGCTCTGAAGCTTTCTTT. Translated: CASSLGAGGSSEAFF.

V gene TRBV5-6 combines with J gene TRBJ2-7; 11 nucleotides line up with TRBD2. This CDR3 has 14 residues. Germline CDR1 reads SGHDT; CDR2 reads YYEEEE. The junction had 6 bases not matched to a gene; V was cut back by 2 bases and J by 8 bases. CDR3 nucleotides: TGTGCCAGCAGCTTACCGGGACTAGCGGCACAGCAGTACTTC. Protein product: CASSLPGLAAQQYF.

The chain is built from TRBV2 and TRBJ2-3; the D gene is possibly TRBD2 (5 bases). CDR1 is SNHLY and CDR2 is FYNNEI in the germline V gene. The V gene lost 7 bases and the J gene lost 1 base, with 15 bases spanning the gap. The CDR3 length is 15 residues. CDR3 loop: CASKTRGLRTDTQYF. The CDR3 region has the DNA TGTGCCAGCAAGACTCGAGGACTCCGCACAGATACGCAGTATTTT.

The sample holds one count of this clone. The rearrangement uses TRBV7-9 and TRBJ1-4; 8 bases fit TRBD1. Germline V lookup: CDR1 SEHNR, CDR2 FQNEAQ (reference sequence). This CDR3 comprises 14 residues. Trimming removed 3 bases from V and 8 bases from J; junction bases left unmatched: 5. The CDR3, as DNA: TGTGCCAGCAGCTTCAGGGGGCAGGGCGAAAAACTGTTTTTT. Protein: CASSFRGQGEKLFF.

V is TRBV5-1 and J is TRBJ2-5; D not certain. Germline CDR1 and CDR2: SGHRS and YFSETQ. The length of the CDR3 is 11 residues. V was clipped by 1 base and J by 4 bases, with 2 bases between them. The CDR3: CASSLRETQYF. The CDR3 nucleotides read TGCGCCAGCAGCTTGCGAGAGACCCAGTACTTC. Filled out from reference TRBV5-1 and TRBJ2-5, the complete variable domain reads KAGVTQTPRYLIKTRGQQVTLSCSPISGHRSVSWYQQTPGQGLQFLFEYFSETQRNKGNFPGRFSGRQFSNSRSEMNVSTLELGDSALYLCASSLRETQYFGPGTRLLVL.

This rearrangement joins TRBV5-1 to TRBJ1-2; TRBD1 matches at 10 bases. The CDR3 is made up of 15 amino acids. V was pared by 5 bases and J by 7 bases, with 11 bases of the junction left unmatched. Germline V gives CDR1 SGHRS, CDR2 YFSETQ. The CDR3 here is CASRPTGGTAFGYTF. In DNA, the CDR3 is TGCGCCAGCAGGCCGACAGGGGGCACCGCCTTTGGCTACACCTTC.

In regard to this clone: Mismatch with germline at one junction end may stem from a read error. The chain employs TRBV5-4 and TRBJ2-7; D gene ambiguous. CDR3 size: 13 residues. CDR1 and CDR2 (germline): SGHNT, YYREEE (reference sequence). Here the CDR3 reads CASSLDYFYELYF. CDR3 sequence (DNA): TGTGCCAGCAGCTTGGACTACTTCTACGAGCTGTACTTC. The complete variable domain, with remaining parts taken from reference TRBV5-4 and TRBJ2-7, reads ETGVTQSPTHLIKTRGQQVTLRCSSQSGHNTVSWYQQALGQGPQFIFQYYREEENGRGNFPPRFSGLQFPNYSSELNVNALELDDSALYLCASSLDYFYELYFGPGTRLTVT.